The entry below describes one T cell receptor beta chain. What it binds is unknown. V gave up 1 base and J gave up 2 bases, with 9 bases separating them. Per the germline V gene, CDR1 is MGHRA and CDR2 is YSYEKL. This CDR3 comprises 15 residues. These data come from a study of T cells in Graves' hyperthyroidism and ophthalmopathy. Inclusion characteristics of ophthalmopathy patients comprised a Clinical Activity Score of at least 3, a NOSPECS grade of at least 4, and duration under 3 months. A patient was excluded if there was uncontrolled infection, other autoimmune disease, pregnancy or lactation. Study results and limitations: A 13 V-J model separated ophthalmopathy from stable hyperthyroidism. Blood samples included most of the expanded thyroid clonotypes exceeding 0.001.

Template material for amplifying TCR beta CDR3 regions consisted of RNA transcripts. A first-round RT-PCR of the TCR CDR3 used the HTBI primer set. A single record per CDR3 protein comes from TCRdb applying MiXCR to the multiplex PCR reads. The table records about 590,000 distinct CDR3 sequences, 14% of them present only once. This receptor was identified in a woman aged 18-35 years with Graves' ophthalmopathy. V is TRBV4-1 and J is TRBJ1-3; D might be TRBD1 (6 bases). Sample: blood. In nucleotides, the CDR3 is TGCGCCAGCAGCCAAGGCCAGGGGACTGGAAACACCATATATTTT. It translates to CASSQGQGTGNTIYF.